This T cell receptor (beta chain) was sequenced for a study of identical twins. The study, taken as a whole, reports: Models underestimated TCR alpha sharing (out-of-frame) in monozygotic twins.

Template switching added a universal primer binding site, and final cDNA carried unique molecular identifiers. TCRdb re-called the 5' RACE reads through MiXCR, storing one row per CDR3 protein. Of some 1,600,000 distinct CDR3 sequences listed, roughly 35% were seen once; the top ten hold approximately 0.25%. CDR3 length: 14 amino acids. Looked up from germline, CDR1 is SGHRS and CDR2 is YFSETQ. Trimming at V came to 4 bases and at J to 5 bases, leaving 9 bases not matched to a gene. To note about this clonotype: The antigen remains unidentified.

Sequenced sample: cord blood. The clonotype originates from a newborn girl in good health. The rearrangement uses TRBV5-1 and TRBJ2-7, with TRBD1 identical over 7 bases. The CDR3 coding sequence is TGCGCCAGCAGCCTACCGACAGGGTGGAACGAGCAGTACTTC. Translated, it gives CASSLPTGWNEQYF.